The subject of this entry is one TCR beta chain. The record originates from a study of blood T cells in healthy people across ages. Per the germline V gene, CDR1 is SEHNR and CDR2 is FQNEAQ (reference sequence). V was clipped by 3 bases and J by 4 bases; unmatched bases: 12. The CDR3 spans 18 residues. A second PCR, run for about 6 to 12 cycles, used a sample-barcoded 5' primer plus a J-beta primer mix. TCRdb passed the 5' RACE reads through MiXCR, listing each CDR3 protein once. The sample lists about 590,000 distinct CDR3 sequences, under 30% occurring once. The sequence came from a woman of 80 years or more in good health. Sequencing input: blood. The chain employs TRBV7-9 and TRBJ2-1; 10 positions match TRBD2. The CDR3 DNA reads TGTGCCAGCAGCTTTTCCGGGACTAGCGAGGTGGGATACAATGAGCAGTTCTTC. Its translation is CASSFSGTSEVGYNEQFF.